Reported below is one TCR beta chain. The clone's antigen remains unknown. Base quality data are lacking; no much larger clone is found one base away. The germline V gene provides CDR1 KGHSH and CDR2 LQKENI. The CDR3 sequence holds 16 residues, the cysteine and phenylalanine included. Of all the DNA, just the CDR3 is kept, 48 bases in frame from base 1. After removal of 1 base from V and 2 bases from J, the junction retains 5 bases not matched to a gene. This record belongs to a study of shared clonotypes between healthy human individuals (dated by TCRdb to about 2020). In terms of the full investigation: The cohort included a few men and a couple of women between 18 and 49 years of age. Per donor, three plates each were used for CD4 naive and CD4 memory, two for CD8 naive, and one for CD8 memory. Blood TCR repertoires of about 5 healthy adults were deeply sequenced to estimate repertoire size and the extent of clonotype sharing between individuals. To increase sequencing depth and limit assay-specific biases, different laboratories used diverse techniques to prepare libraries and sequence TCR repertoires. Per donor, leukapheresis produced somewhere between about 0.8 and 9 billion PBMCs.

Healthy HIV-negative adults with no recently reported acute infections or vaccinations were included as donors. Only Caucasian adults living in Nashville, Tennessee, USA were represented among the donors. CD4+ T cells were enriched by magnetic negative selection, after which naive cells were positively selected on CD45RA and the negative fraction was taken as the memory subset. Blood was obtained by leukapheresis, after which PBMCs were separated by Ficoll-Histopaque density gradient centrifugation and cryopreserved in liquid nitrogen vapor phase. Analytical flow cytometry was used to check the purity and quantity of each magnetically sorted T cell population. From each sorted fraction, genomic DNA was isolated and quantified by UV absorbance on a Nanodrop 2000c. Beyond this particular receptor, the publication reports: Across a handful of donors, approximately 5% of naive CD4, over 3% of naive CD8, about 2% of memory CD4, and about 0.44% of memory CD8 clonotypes were shared. Larger estimated clonotype richness was generally found for naive subsets than for memory subsets. The small number of donors limited the genetic and exposure-history diversity represented. Based on pairwise subsampling, the degree of clonotype sharing among donors was expected to be affected by sequencing depth. Sampling was restricted to blood, and TCR repertoires in tissues likely differ from the TCR repertoires found in blood. Higher generation probabilities were observed for clonotypes shared by all four sorted-subset donors than for non-shared clonotypes. Incomplete sequencing was indicated by rarefaction of sorted-subset datasets, despite the large sequencing depth.

Using the deep immunoSEQ assay, TCR CDR3 regions were amplified from genomic DNA by multiplex PCR. Extracted genomic DNA from each cell subset was spread evenly across all wells of several immunoSEQ 96-well plates, with each plate serving as a replicate. Each replicate PCR for sorted subsets received about 220 ng genomic DNA, equal to about 29,000 T cell genomes. Purified libraries were measured with a Qubit 3.0 fluorometer, size-checked on a Bioanalyzer 2100, and measured again with the KAPA Library Quantification kit. Each immunoSEQ 96-well plate was sequenced on its own single-read 150-cycle Illumina NextSeq 550 flow cell. Processing in the source paper ran as follows. The immunoSEQ output contained only junctional sequences without quality scores, so filtering could not match that applied to full-length reads. Sequences were annotated with PyIR, a Python wrapper for IgBLAST v1.9, using IMGT germline references to assign V/J genes and CDR3. Reads were filtered out if the reads had weak V/J assignments (E-value above 1e-6), no CDR3, stop codons, out-of-frame junctions, or ambiguous translated residues. V3J clonotypes were defined by identical inferred V gene, J gene, and CDR3 amino acid sequence. The percentage overlap between two repertoires was calculated by dividing the number of shared unique clonotypes by the size of the smaller repertoire. RTK rarefaction, the Chao1 estimator, and Recon v2.1 estimates of unobserved clonotypes were used to assess repertoire richness. Generation probabilities for all TCRbeta clonotypes obtained by the gDNA method from a handful of donors were computed using OLGA. TCRdb limited this immuneACCESS table to in-frame rearrangements with V and J called. A share of clones is missing; checked studies link under half to unresolved V genes, and the rest is unexplained. V and J calls and clone size follow that table, whereas D and trimming were derived from the DNA. The sample table records roughly 1,500,000 clones; around 98.5% of these occur just once. The biggest ten clones account for 0.36% of the sample.

The chain was built from TRBV18 and TRBJ2-7; 10 middle bases align to TRBD2. The clonotype was recovered from a man aged 25-45 years in good health. Sequenced sample: naive CD4+ T cells sorted from blood. Reading the label with the study, this specimen's cell subset or site is: CD45RA+ positively selected. The sequence in DNA is TGTGCCAGCTCACCACTTGCTAGCGGGAGCCCCTACGAGCAGTACTTC. Its product reads: CASSPLASGSPYEQYF.